Listed below are T cell receptor beta chains from one sample, sequenced in a study of glioma-infiltrating T cells after dendritic cell vaccination. Repertoires were generated with immunoSEQ multiplex PCR, while TCRdb's copy carries only in-frame clones and drops some. The sample has 70,000 to 95,000 clones, roughly 91% seen once. Source: blood, taken after dendritic cell vaccination. Receptors originate from a human donor with glioblastoma. Each CDR3 is given with its conserved first and last residue. The order of the fields is D gene, clone size, V gene, J gene, CDR3 DNA, CDR3 protein. D genes are given only for firm matches. Not every row has a clone size; where given, it reads once, few, many or a size class.

D gene: NA
clone size: few
V gene: TRBV5-6
J gene: TRBJ2-7
CDR3 DNA: TGTGCCAGCAGCTTACGCCTGGACAGCTACGAGCAGTACTTC
CDR3 protein: CASSLRLDSYEQYF

D gene: NA
clone size: NA
V gene: TRBV11-2
J gene: TRBJ2-2
CDR3 DNA: TGTGCCAGCAGTCCTACTAACACCGGGGAGCTGTTTTTT
CDR3 protein: CASSPTNTGELFF

D gene: NA
clone size: NA
V gene: TRBV6-5
J gene: TRBJ2-5
CDR3 DNA: TGTGCCAGCAGTGGACAGCAAGAGACCCAGTACTTC
CDR3 protein: CASSGQQETQYF

D gene: NA
clone size: NA
V gene: TRBV11-1
J gene: TRBJ1-3
CDR3 DNA: TGTGCCAGCACCACCCCGGCGGAAGACACCATATATTTT
CDR3 protein: CASTTPAEDTIYF

D gene: NA
clone size: NA
V gene: TRBV5-1
J gene: TRBJ2-1
CDR3 DNA: TGCGCCAGCAGCTCCCTTGCGGGGGCCCACAATGAGCAGTTCTTC
CDR3 protein: CASSSLAGAHNEQFF

D gene: NA
clone size: once
V gene: TRBV19
J gene: TRBJ2-5
CDR3 DNA: TGTGCCAGTAGTAGTGGACTCCTCAAAGAGACCCAGTACTTC
CDR3 protein: CASSSGLLKETQYF

D gene: NA
clone size: once
V gene: TRBV4-1
J gene: TRBJ2-7
CDR3 DNA: TGCGCCAGCAGCCGCCCTCAGGTCAGTGAGCAGTACTTC
CDR3 protein: CASSRPQVSEQYF

D gene: NA
clone size: NA
V gene: TRBV7-3
J gene: TRBJ1-1
CDR3 DNA: TGTGCCAGCAGCTCCGGACAGAACACTGAAGCTTTCTTT
CDR3 protein: CASSSGQNTEAFF

D gene: NA
clone size: once
V gene: TRBV9
J gene: TRBJ1-6
CDR3 DNA: TGTGCCAGCAGCGGGGGGGTCCCGGGGGCACCCCTCCACTTT
CDR3 protein: CASSGGVPGAPLHF

D gene: TRBD1
clone size: NA
V gene: TRBV18
J gene: TRBJ1-1
CDR3 DNA: TGTGCCAGCTCAGGGGGACAGGGGGCTGAAGCTTTCTTT
CDR3 protein: CASSGGQGAEAFF

D gene: NA
clone size: once
V gene: TRBV29-1
J gene: TRBJ2-7
CDR3 DNA: TGCAGCGTTTTGGACAGACTCGTCTACGAGCAGTACTTC
CDR3 protein: CSVLDRLVYEQYF

D gene: NA
clone size: NA
V gene: TRBV6-5
J gene: TRBJ2-2
CDR3 DNA: TGTGCCAGCAGTTCCTACAGGGTCGGCGGGGAGCTGTTTTTT
CDR3 protein: CASSSYRVGGELFF

D gene: NA
clone size: NA
V gene: TRBV10-3
J gene: TRBJ1-6
CDR3 DNA: TGTGCCATCAGTGGGACGGGGACACTTAATTCACCCCTCCACTTT
CDR3 protein: CAISGTGTLNSPLHF

D gene: TRBD2
clone size: NA
V gene: TRBV7-2
J gene: TRBJ2-3
CDR3 DNA: TGTGCCAGCAAGCGGGGGGGTTCAGATACGCAGTATTTT
CDR3 protein: CASKRGGSDTQYF

D gene: TRBD2
clone size: NA
V gene: TRBV12-5
J gene: TRBJ2-1
CDR3 DNA: TGTGCTAGTGGTTTGCCACCTCTTCTAGCGGATCCTTACAATGAGCAGTTCTTC
CDR3 protein: CASGLPPLLADPYNEQFF

D gene: TRBD2
clone size: NA
V gene: TRBV4-2
J gene: TRBJ2-1
CDR3 DNA: TGTGCCAGCAGCCAAGGTTCGGGGGGGCTCGGTGAGCAGTTCTTC
CDR3 protein: CASSQGSGGLGEQFF

D gene: NA
clone size: few
V gene: TRBV30
J gene: TRBJ1-1
CDR3 DNA: TGTGCCTGGAGAGAAAGAGGGACATCTACCACTGAAGCTTTCTTT
CDR3 protein: CAWRERGTSTTEAFF

D gene: TRBD1
clone size: once
V gene: TRBV6-5
J gene: TRBJ1-1
CDR3 DNA: TGTGCCAGCAGTTACGCGACAGGGGAAGCTTTCTTT
CDR3 protein: CASSYATGEAFF

D gene: TRBD2
clone size: NA
V gene: TRBV6-1
J gene: TRBJ2-5
CDR3 DNA: TGTGCCAGCAGAGCGGGGGGCCCGACCCAGTACTTC
CDR3 protein: CASRAGGPTQYF

D gene: TRBD1
clone size: NA
V gene: TRBV10-3
J gene: TRBJ2-3
CDR3 DNA: TGTGCCATCAGTGAGACAGACAGGGCAGATACGCAGTATTTT
CDR3 protein: CAISETDRADTQYF

D gene: NA
clone size: NA
V gene: TRBV30
J gene: TRBJ2-7
CDR3 DNA: TGTGCCTGGAGTGTAGGGGGACGCTCCTACGAGCAGTACTTC
CDR3 protein: CAWSVGGRSYEQYF

D gene: TRBD2
clone size: NA
V gene: TRBV18
J gene: TRBJ2-3
CDR3 DNA: TGTGCCAGCTCACGCGGGACTAGCGGGGCTGATGATACGCAGTATTTT
CDR3 protein: CASSRGTSGADDTQYF

D gene: NA
clone size: NA
V gene: TRBV23-1
J gene: TRBJ1-6
CDR3 DNA: TGCGCCACCGCAGGGCGGAATTCACCCCTCCACTTT
CDR3 protein: CATAGRNSPLHF

D gene: NA
clone size: once
V gene: TRBV11-2
J gene: TRBJ2-1
CDR3 DNA: TGTGCCAGCACCCCCAGCGGACAGAGCCACAATGAGCAGTTCTTC
CDR3 protein: CASTPSGQSHNEQFF

D gene: TRBD1
clone size: NA
V gene: TRBV12-5
J gene: TRBJ2-7
CDR3 DNA: TGTGCTAGTGGGCCCGGGACAGGGGGCGAGCAGTACTTC
CDR3 protein: CASGPGTGGEQYF

D gene: NA
clone size: NA
V gene: TRBV11-2
J gene: TRBJ2-1
CDR3 DNA: TGTGCCAGCAGCTTGGCCAACAATGAGCAGTTCTTC
CDR3 protein: CASSLANNEQFF

D gene: TRBD2
clone size: NA
V gene: TRBV7-6
J gene: TRBJ2-2
CDR3 DNA: TGTGCCAGCAGCTTGGGTAGCGGGGCAAACACCGGGGAGCTGTTTTTT
CDR3 protein: CASSLGSGANTGELFF

D gene: TRBD1
clone size: NA
V gene: TRBV16
J gene: TRBJ1-2
CDR3 DNA: TGTGCCAGCAGCCGGGACAGGACAGAAGGCTACACCTTC
CDR3 protein: CASSRDRTEGYTF

D gene: NA
clone size: NA
V gene: TRBV10-2
J gene: TRBJ2-2
CDR3 DNA: TGCGCCAGCAGTGAGGGAGGCAGGGGTTCCACCGGGGAGCTGTTTTTT
CDR3 protein: CASSEGGRGSTGELFF

D gene: NA
clone size: NA
V gene: TRBV19
J gene: TRBJ1-5
CDR3 DNA: TGTGCCAGTAGTATAGGGAAGGGGAATCAGCCCCAGCATTTT
CDR3 protein: CASSIGKGNQPQHF

D gene: NA
clone size: NA
V gene: TRBV6-5
J gene: TRBJ1-3
CDR3 DNA: TGTGCCAGCAGCCGACAGGAGAGCTCTGGAAACACCATATATTTT
CDR3 protein: CASSRQESSGNTIYF

D gene: TRBD1
clone size: NA
V gene: TRBV29-1
J gene: TRBJ1-2
CDR3 DNA: TGCAGCGTTGATGAGGTGATACAAACAGGGGGCGCTAACTATGGCTACACCTTC
CDR3 protein: CSVDEVIQTGGANYGYTF

D gene: TRBD1
clone size: NA
V gene: TRBV5-4
J gene: TRBJ1-1
CDR3 DNA: TGTGCCAGCAGCATAGACAGGGGTGGCACTGAAGCTTTCTTT
CDR3 protein: CASSIDRGGTEAFF

D gene: NA
clone size: NA
V gene: TRBV6-1
J gene: TRBJ2-7
CDR3 DNA: TGTGCCAGCCTAGGGACAATTTATGCCTACGAGCAGTACTTC
CDR3 protein: CASLGTIYAYEQYF

D gene: NA
clone size: NA
V gene: TRBV29-1
J gene: TRBJ2-7
CDR3 DNA: TGCAGCGCTGGTTCGGGGGACCACTACGAGCAGTACTTC
CDR3 protein: CSAGSGDHYEQYF

D gene: NA
clone size: once
V gene: TRBV7-5
J gene: TRBJ1-1
CDR3 DNA: TGTGCCAGAAGCGCCACCCCGCCAGGGGGCCCCTGCACTGAAGCTTTCTTT
CDR3 protein: CARSATPPGGPCTEAFF

D gene: TRBD1
clone size: NA
V gene: TRBV19
J gene: TRBJ1-4
CDR3 DNA: TGTGCCAGTAGTAGACAGGGGGCGGAAAAACTGTTTTTT
CDR3 protein: CASSRQGAEKLFF

D gene: NA
clone size: NA
V gene: TRBV29-1
J gene: TRBJ1-2
CDR3 DNA: TGCAGCGTTGGTGGAGGGTCCTATGGCTACACCTTC
CDR3 protein: CSVGGGSYGYTF

D gene: NA
clone size: NA
V gene: TRBV4-1
J gene: TRBJ1-2
CDR3 DNA: TGCGCCAGCAGCCAAGCAAGGACAAGGGGAAGGGGCTACACCTTC
CDR3 protein: CASSQARTRGRGYTF

D gene: TRBD2
clone size: NA
V gene: TRBV11-3
J gene: TRBJ2-1
CDR3 DNA: TGTGCCAGCAGCTTAGATCTGGTCCTAGCGGGAGTTGAGCAGTTCTTC
CDR3 protein: CASSLDLVLAGVEQFF

D gene: TRBD1
clone size: once
V gene: TRBV9
J gene: TRBJ2-1
CDR3 DNA: TGTGCCAGCAGCGTATTCCCGCAGGGGGAATACAATGAGCAGTTCTTC
CDR3 protein: CASSVFPQGEYNEQFF

D gene: NA
clone size: once
V gene: TRBV27
J gene: TRBJ1-1
CDR3 DNA: TGTGCCAGCAGTTCCCCGTTCACTGAAGCTTCCTTT
CDR3 protein: CASSSPFTEASF

D gene: TRBD2
clone size: NA
V gene: TRBV4-3
J gene: TRBJ2-1
CDR3 DNA: TGCGCCAGCAGTGTAACTAGCGGAGCTTTCAATGAGCAGTTCTTC
CDR3 protein: CASSVTSGAFNEQFF

D gene: NA
clone size: once
V gene: TRBV5-5
J gene: TRBJ2-7
CDR3 DNA: TGTGCCAGCAGCTTGCTAGGCCCCTACGAGCAGTACTTC
CDR3 protein: CASSLLGPYEQYF

D gene: TRBD1
clone size: NA
V gene: TRBV27
J gene: TRBJ1-1
CDR3 DNA: TGTGCCAGCAGTTTATTCGGGGGACAGGATTCATTGAACACTGAAGCTTTCTTT
CDR3 protein: CASSLFGGQDSLNTEAFF

D gene: TRBD2
clone size: NA
V gene: TRBV5-5
J gene: TRBJ2-7
CDR3 DNA: TGTGCCAGCAGACCCGGGACTAGCGGGATCAGATACGAGCAGTACTTC
CDR3 protein: CASRPGTSGIRYEQYF

D gene: NA
clone size: NA
V gene: TRBV5-5
J gene: TRBJ2-2
CDR3 DNA: TGTGCCAGCAGCTTGTGGGGAGTGGGCACCGGGGAGCTGTTTTTT
CDR3 protein: CASSLWGVGTGELFF

D gene: TRBD1
clone size: NA
V gene: TRBV9
J gene: TRBJ1-3
CDR3 DNA: TGTGCCAGCAGCCCCGGGACAGGCTCTGGAAACACCATATATTTT
CDR3 protein: CASSPGTGSGNTIYF

D gene: TRBD2
clone size: NA
V gene: TRBV29-1
J gene: TRBJ2-1
CDR3 DNA: TGCAGCCCCCGTCTAGCGGGGCTTAATGAGCAGTTCTTC
CDR3 protein: CSPRLAGLNEQFF

D gene: TRBD1
clone size: NA
V gene: TRBV11-1
J gene: TRBJ1-4
CDR3 DNA: TGTGCCAGCAGCGCAGGGACAGGCTGGGAAAAACTGTTTTTT
CDR3 protein: CASSAGTGWEKLFF

D gene: TRBD1
clone size: NA
V gene: TRBV5-1
J gene: TRBJ2-2
CDR3 DNA: TGCGCCAGCAGCCGGGGACAGGCGAACACCGGGGAGCTGTTTTTT
CDR3 protein: CASSRGQANTGELFF

D gene: NA
clone size: NA
V gene: TRBV7-8
J gene: TRBJ1-1
CDR3 DNA: TGTGCCAGCAGCCCAACTATGAACACTGAAGCTTTCTTT
CDR3 protein: CASSPTMNTEAFF

D gene: NA
clone size: NA
V gene: TRBV29-1
J gene: TRBJ1-5
CDR3 DNA: TGCAGCGCCTCAGGGTGGGATCAGCCCCAGCATTTT
CDR3 protein: CSASGWDQPQHF

D gene: TRBD1
clone size: NA
V gene: TRBV4-3
J gene: TRBJ2-5
CDR3 DNA: TGCGCCAGCAGCCCGACCAGCGGAGGACAGGGTGCGAAGACCCAGTACTTC
CDR3 protein: CASSPTSGGQGAKTQYF

D gene: NA
clone size: NA
V gene: TRBV7-9
J gene: TRBJ2-7
CDR3 DNA: TGTGCCAGCAGCTTCAGAGCTAGCTCCTACGAGCAGTACTTC
CDR3 protein: CASSFRASSYEQYF

D gene: TRBD2
clone size: NA
V gene: TRBV29-1
J gene: TRBJ2-7
CDR3 DNA: TGCAGCGCAGCGGGGGGCCACGAGCAGTACTTC
CDR3 protein: CSAAGGHEQYF

D gene: NA
clone size: NA
V gene: TRBV6-1
J gene: TRBJ1-3
CDR3 DNA: TGTGCCAGCAGCAGACTGGACACCATATATTTT
CDR3 protein: CASSRLDTIYF

D gene: NA
clone size: NA
V gene: TRBV6-1
J gene: TRBJ2-7
CDR3 DNA: TGTGCCAGCAGTTCCCAGACAGCCTACGAGCAGTACTTC
CDR3 protein: CASSSQTAYEQYF

D gene: NA
clone size: NA
V gene: TRBV5-1
J gene: TRBJ1-2
CDR3 DNA: TGCGCCAGCAGCGGCGGGTCGGGTAGTGGCTACACCTTC
CDR3 protein: CASSGGSGSGYTF

D gene: TRBD2
clone size: NA
V gene: TRBV9
J gene: TRBJ2-7
CDR3 DNA: TGTGCCAGCAGCGTAGTTAGCGGGAGTTACGAGCAGTACTTC
CDR3 protein: CASSVVSGSYEQYF